These 10 T cell receptor beta chains originate from one sample sequenced in a study of control samples from healthy donors and cancer patients. This table comes from immunoSEQ multiplex PCR, and its TCRdb copy is limited to in-frame clones, with some not included. The data show roughly 130,000 clones, 85% to 95% seen once. Material: blood. The receptors originated from a man aged 18 to 29 in good health.

The V call is TRBV7-9, the J call TRBJ2-3; the match to TRBD2 covers 13 bases. Germline-derived CDR1 and CDR2 are SEHNR and FQNEAQ (reference sequence). V was clipped by 5 bases and J by 2 bases; unmatched bases: 10. The CDR3 has 18 amino acids. The CDR3 here is CASSHPPTSGGDTDTQYF. The DNA of the CDR3 is TGTGCCAGCAGCCATCCTCCTACTAGCGGGGGGGACACAGATACGCAGTATTTT.

Remarks on this clone: The germline gene is not matched at one end of the junction; a read error may be the cause. The V and J genes are TRBV5-3 and TRBJ1-2; D gene unclear. TRBV5-3 is an ORF; its function is uncertain. The CDR3 is 11 amino acids. The chain's CDR3 is CARSFNHGYTF. The CDR3 DNA is TGTGCCAGAAGCTTTAACCATGGCTACACCTTC.

The V gene is TRBV20-1, the J gene TRBJ1-2, with unresolved D. CDR1 and CDR2 (germline): DFQATT, SNEGSKA (reference sequence). The CDR3 has 11 residues. V lost 2 bases and J lost 4, with 5 bases in between. The CDR3 coding sequence is TGCAGTGCTAGATCCTTCTATGGCTACACCTTC. This sequence encodes CSARSFYGYTF.

This chain joins TRBV6-6 and TRBJ1-3, with D maybe TRBD1 (6 bases). The CDR3 length is 15 residues. V gave up 2 bases and J gave up 0 bases, with 8 bases separating them. Looked up from germline, CDR1 is MNHNY and CDR2 is SVGAGI (reference sequence). The CDR3 here is CASSYQGSSGNTIYF. In nucleotides, the CDR3 is TGTGCCAGCAGTTACCAGGGGAGCTCTGGAAACACCATATATTTT.

As regards this clone: The sample holds other DNA sequences that translate to the same CDR3. The rearrangement uses TRBV5-1 and TRBJ1-1; D unresolved. CDR3 length: 13 amino acids. Germline V gene data show CDR1 as SGHRS and CDR2 as YFSETQ. V was clipped by 0 bases and J by 2 bases, with 5 bases between them. The CDR3: CASSLAGNTEAFF. DNA of the CDR3: TGCGCCAGCAGCTTGGCGGGAAACACTGAAGCTTTCTTT.

The rearrangement uses TRBV4-1 and TRBJ1-2, with TRBD1 matching over 7 bases. The CDR3 runs 14 residues. Germline CDR1 MGHRA, CDR2 YSYEKL. J was trimmed by 4 bases and V by 4 bases; bases with no gene match: 6. Here the CDR3 DNA reads TGCGCCAGCAGCCGGGACAGATTCAGCTATGGCTACACCTTC. It is translated as CASSRDRFSYGYTF.

This chain links TRBV19 with TRBJ1-6, with D perhaps TRBD1 (5 bases). CDR3 size: 13 residues. The V gene's germline CDR1 is LNHDA and CDR2 SQIVND (reference sequence). V was clipped by 5 bases and J by 7 bases, with 9 bases between them. The CDR3 sequence is CASSGTGNSPLHF. The CDR3, as DNA: TGTGCCAGTAGTGGGACGGGAAATTCACCCCTCCACTTT.

This chain connects TRBV2 to TRBJ2-2, with a possible D match to TRBD2 (6 bases). Germline CDR1 is SNHLY and CDR2 is FYNNEI. This CDR3 spans 15 amino acids. V was clipped by 0 bases and J by 7 bases, with 12 bases between them. CDR3 bases: TGTGCCAGCAGTGAAGCGTCCAGGGAGGTCGGGGAGCTGTTTTTT. Its translation is CASSEASREVGELFF.

This clone came up a few times. This chain links TRBV19 with TRBJ1-6; a weak D match, TRBD1 (6 bases). The CDR3 is 17 amino acids. Germline lookup yields CDR1 LNHDA and CDR2 SQIVND (reference sequence). With 1 base removed from V and 10 bases from J, the gap between germline ends came to 20 bases. CDR3 in amino acids: CASSIGFRGSVISPLHF. In DNA, the CDR3 is TGTGCCAGTAGTATAGGGTTCAGGGGAAGCGTTATCTCACCCCTCCACTTT.

The chain has TRBV6-5 and TRBJ1-2, with D tentatively TRBD1 (5 bases). V gave up 5 bases and J gave up 5 bases, with 12 bases separating them. In germline, CDR1 is MNHEY, CDR2 SVGAGI. The CDR3 is 13 residues long. CDR3 DNA sequence: TGTGCCAGCAGTCAGGGAGGGAGGTATGGCTACACCTTC. Residues: CASSQGGRYGYTF.